The 25 T cell receptor beta chains listed next were all sequenced from one sample in a study of blood T cell repertoires in COVID-19. Sequencing used immunoSEQ multiplex PCR; TCRdb keeps in-frame clones, though not all of them. In the table there are 250,000 to 300,000 clones, 75% to 90% of which are singletons. Sample: peripheral blood. Receptor source: a woman aged 70 to 79 with acute or convalescent COVID-19.

This clone appeared a single time. The CDR3 is CASSLASGGAYEQFF. The CDR3 DNA reads TGTGCCAGCAGTTTAGCTAGCGGGGGGGCTTATGAGCAGTTCTTC. This chain links TRBV27 with TRBJ2-1, with 12 bases lining up with TRBD2. This CDR3 region has 15 residues. J was trimmed by 8 bases and V by 2 bases; bases with no gene match: 4. Per germline, CDR1 MNHEY and CDR2 SMNVEV (reference sequence).

This clone has a single count. The V and J genes are TRBV27 and TRBJ1-2, with 7 bases lining up with TRBD1. The germline CDR1 and CDR2 sequences are MNHEY and SMNVEV (reference sequence). This CDR3 is 15 amino acids long. J lost 5 bases, V lost 5 bases, and 11 bases had no gene match. In nucleotides, the CDR3 is TGTGCCAGCAGTAAAACCACAGGGGCCCTTTATGGCTACACCTTC. This gives the protein CASSKTTGALYGYTF.

The chain has TRBV7-2 and TRBJ2-7; TRBD2 matches 7 bases. J lost 6 bases, V lost 5 bases, and 16 bases had no gene match. The germline gives CDR1 SGHTA, CDR2 FQGNSA. The CDR3 is made up of 16 amino acids. The chain's CDR3 is CASSPRSGTMGREQYF. The CDR3 DNA is TGTGCCAGCAGCCCCCGTTCCGGGACTATGGGTCGCGAGCAGTACTTC.

The V and J genes are TRBV5-4 and TRBJ2-1; TRBD1 agrees at 9 bases. J lost 3 bases, V lost 3 bases, and 7 bases had no gene match. Germline V CDR1 and CDR2: SGHNT, YYREEE (reference sequence). The CDR3 spans 16 residues. The CDR3 nucleotides are TGTGCCAGCAGCTCCCCGGGACAGGGATACTACAATGAGCAGTTCTTC. It is translated as CASSSPGQGYYNEQFF.

There are a few counts of this clone. This chain uses TRBV18 with TRBJ1-1, with 10 bases lining up with TRBD1. The CDR3 totals 14 residues. Looked up from germline, CDR1 is KGHSH and CDR2 is LQKENI. V shed 5 bases, J shed 7 bases, and the junction held 7 bases outside the gene matches. The CDR3 reads CASSTRTGGYEAFF. CDR3 nucleotide sequence: TGTGCCAGCTCAACTAGGACAGGGGGTTATGAAGCTTTCTTT.

V and J are TRBV7-9 and TRBJ1-2; tentatively, D is TRBD1 (5 bases). The length of the CDR3 is 15 residues. The V gene lost 5 bases and the J gene lost 1 base, with 14 bases spanning the gap. Germline-derived CDR1 and CDR2 are SEHNR and FQNEAQ (reference sequence). The DNA for the CDR3 is TGTGCCAGCAGCCTTGGGGGGAATGATAACTATGGCTACACCTTC. Protein product: CASSLGGNDNYGYTF.

V gene TRBV3-1 (or the pseudogene TRBV3-2) combines with J gene TRBJ2-6; a weak D match, TRBD1 (5 bases). With 4 bases removed from V and 0 bases from J, the gap between germline ends came to 7 bases. CDR1 and CDR2 (germline): LGHDT, YNNKEL (reference sequence). The CDR3 sequence is 15 residues long. This CDR3 is CASSPQGSGANVLTF. The CDR3 DNA reads as TGTGCCAGCAGCCCCCAGGGCTCTGGGGCCAACGTCCTGACTTTC.

The chain has TRBV3-1 (or the pseudogene TRBV3-2) and TRBJ1-1, with D maybe TRBD1 (5 bases). V was clipped by 4 bases and J by 10 bases, with 13 bases between them. The length of the CDR3 is 12 residues. From germline, CDR1 is LGHDT and CDR2 YNNKEL (reference sequence). In nucleotides, the CDR3 is TGTGCCAGCAGCCGGCCCCCAGGGCGAGCTTTCTTT. It is translated as CASSRPPGRAFF.

The chain joins TRBV3-1 (or the pseudogene TRBV3-2) to TRBJ2-3, with D possibly matching TRBD2 (7 bases). CDR3 length: 18 residues. The germline V gene encodes CDR1 LGHDT and CDR2 YNNKEL (reference sequence). V was cut by 1 base and J by 0 bases, with 17 bases left in between. CDR3 DNA: TGTGCCAGCAGCCAAGGGGGGGGCACGATTACTAGCACAGATACGCAGTATTTT. This codes for CASSQGGGTITSTDTQYF.

This clone was seen only once. The CDR3 DNA is TGTGCCAGCAGTGGAACAGATACAGGGCCTGGGCAGCCCCAGCATTTT. As protein: CASSGTDTGPGQPQHF. J is TRBJ1-5 and V is TRBV6-1; weak D call: TRBD1 (6 bases). Trimming removed 4 bases at V and 7 bases at J, with 20 bases between. Germline-derived CDR1 and CDR2 are MNHNS and SASEGT. The CDR3 extends over 16 amino acids.

The chain links TRBV5-1 to TRBJ2-3; D perhaps matches TRBD1 (6 bases). Germline values: CDR1 SGHRS, CDR2 YFSETQ. V shed 0 bases and J shed 4 bases, with 9 bases lying between them. This CDR3 spans 14 amino acids. The CDR3 DNA is TGCGCCAGCAGCTTGGCAGGACAGTCAGATACGCAGTATTTT. Translation: CASSLAGQSDTQYF. The full variable domain, in which reference TRBV5-1 and TRBJ2-3 provide the parts outside the CDR3, is KAGVTQTPRYLIKTRGQQVTLSCSPISGHRSVSWYQQTPGQGLQFLFEYFSETQRNKGNFPGRFSGRQFSNSRSEMNVSTLELGDSALYLCASSLAGQSDTQYFGPGTRLTVL.

J is TRBJ1-2 and V is TRBV6-1, with D possibly TRBD1 on 6 matching bases. V lost 0 bases and J 8 bases, leaving 19 bases between the germline ends. The germline V gene encodes CDR1 MNHNS and CDR2 SASEGT. This CDR3 region has 16 residues. Written as DNA, the CDR3 is TGTGCCAGCAGTGAAGCGGGCAGGAGAGGGGGATCGGGCTACACCTTC. Translation: CASSEAGRRGGSGYTF.

The chain combines TRBV19 with TRBJ1-2; TRBD1 matches at 8 bases. V shed 4 bases and J 4 bases; nucleotides not matched to a gene: 11. Germline CDR1 reads LNHDA; CDR2 reads SQIVND (reference sequence). The CDR3 is made up of 16 amino acids. For the CDR3, the DNA is TGTGCCAGTAGTACGACACCGACAGGGGCGGGCTATGGCTACACCTTC. Translated, it gives CASSTTPTGAGYGYTF.

V is TRBV30 and J is TRBJ1-6; 7 bases fit TRBD1. The CDR3 has 14 residues. Germline CDR1 GTSNPN, CDR2 SVGIG (reference sequence). The V and J ends lost 4 bases and 7 bases, in that order; junction bases with no gene match: 7. Written as DNA, the CDR3 is TGTGCCTGGACTGCCGGGACAGAAAATTCACCCCTCCACTTT. This gives the protein CAWTAGTENSPLHF.

The chain is built from TRBV5-1 and TRBJ2-5, with D tentatively TRBD2 (5 bases). V shed 0 bases and J shed 5 bases, with 14 bases lying between them. The CDR3 sequence is 15 residues long. CDR1 is SGHRS, CDR2 YFSETQ, per germline. Here the CDR3 reads CASSLEAGLAETQYF. CDR3 nucleotides: TGCGCCAGCAGCTTGGAGGCAGGACTGGCGGAGACCCAGTACTTC.

There are a few counts of this clone. The CDR3 is CASGLSSGANVLTF. CDR3 DNA: TGTGCCAGCGGGCTATCGTCTGGGGCCAACGTCCTGACTTTC. The chain uses TRBV7-9 and TRBJ2-6; D is ambiguous. CDR3 size: 14 residues. Trimming stripped 8 bases from V and 1 base from J, with 9 bases between. The germline CDR1 and CDR2 sequences are SEHNR and FQNEAQ (reference sequence).

This chain links TRBV19 with TRBJ1-4, with a weak D call TRBD1 (5 bases). CDR3 length equals 12 residues. The V end was cut by 8 bases, the J end by 4 bases, with 8 bases between. CDR1 LNHDA and CDR2 SQIVND come from the germline V gene (reference sequence). The CDR3 loop is CASEQGNEKLFF. CDR3 in DNA: TGTGCCAGTGAGCAGGGTAATGAAAAACTGTTTTTT.

The genes are TRBV7-2 and TRBJ2-1; 7 bases are shared with TRBD2. Germline-derived CDR1 and CDR2 are SGHTA and FQGNSA. J lost 7 bases, V lost 5 bases, and 8 bases had no gene match. The CDR3 runs to 14 residues. CDR3 protein: CASSPPGLQNEQFF. The CDR3 DNA sequence: TGTGCCAGCAGCCCTCCGGGACTACAGAATGAGCAGTTCTTC.

This chain links TRBV2 with TRBJ2-1, with TRBD1 matching over 9 bases. There are 15 residues in the CDR3. CDR1 and CDR2 from the germline V gene are SNHLY and FYNNEI. V lost 3 bases and J lost 4; bases outside the gene matches: 4. The CDR3 nucleotides are TGTGCCAGCAGTGACCCGACAGGGGGTTACAATGAGCAGTTCTTC. Residues: CASSDPTGGYNEQFF.

The rearrangement joins TRBV4-1 to TRBJ2-7, with 10 bases aligning to TRBD1. CDR3 length equals 13 residues. Germline CDR1 is MGHRA and CDR2 is YSYEKL. The trim removed 4 bases at V and 6 bases at J, leaving 3 bases unmatched. The DNA for the CDR3 is TGCGCCAGCAGCCCGGGGACAGGGGCCGAGCAGTACTTC. Its protein is CASSPGTGAEQYF.

The chain has TRBV30 and TRBJ1-1, with 7 nucleotides matching TRBD1. The V gene end was trimmed by 8 bases and the J gene end by 4 bases; junction bases not matched to a gene: 10. The CDR3 covers 13 residues. Germline V gene sequence: CDR1 GTSNPN, CDR2 SVGIG (reference sequence). DNA for the CDR3: TGTGCCGGAAGACAGGGCAGGGGCACTGAAGCTTTCTTT. It specifies CAGRQGRGTEAFF.

J is TRBJ2-5 and V is TRBV6-5; D might be TRBD1 (5 bases). CDR3 size: 14 residues. In germline, CDR1 is MNHEY, CDR2 SVGAGI. V lost 4 bases and J lost 2, with 11 bases in between. CDR3 in DNA: TGTGCCAGCAGTTCCCCAGGGATACAAGAGACCCAGTACTTC. Residues: CASSSPGIQETQYF.

The chain uses TRBV9 and TRBJ2-7, with TRBD2 matching over 12 bases. J lost 4 bases, V lost 3 bases, and 5 bases had no gene match. CDR1 and CDR2 from the germline V gene are SGDLS and YYNGEE. This CDR3 comprises 15 residues. CDR3 sequence (DNA): TGTGCCAGCAGCGCAAGGACTAGCGGGGTATACGAGCAGTACTTC. It encodes CASSARTSGVYEQYF.

The chain joins TRBV7-3 to TRBJ2-1, with 9 bases matching TRBD2. The ends lost 5 bases at V and 5 bases at J; junction bases unmatched: 4. Germline CDR1 SGHTA, CDR2 FQGTGA. CDR3 length: 14 amino acids. The CDR3 DNA sequence: TGTGCCAGCAGCCGCGGGGGGGCCAACAATGAGCAGTTCTTC. This sequence encodes CASSRGGANNEQFF.

V usage is TRBV20-1 and J usage is TRBJ2-4; D gene unclear. CDR1 DFQATT and CDR2 SNEGSKA come from the germline V gene (reference sequence). Trimming stripped 5 bases from V and 6 bases from J, with 8 bases between. The CDR3 consists of 11 residues. The CDR3 coding sequence is TGCAGTGCTCTAAGTGGAAACATTCAGTACTTC. Translated: CSALSGNIQYF.